This TCR beta chain came from a study of Ad26.COV2.S vaccination and SARS-CoV-2 variants. Study details: The authors gave Ad26.COV2.S intramuscularly, either once or twice 56 days apart.

Treatment meaning: 15 to 20 received Ad26.COV2.S at low or high dose, single or two shots; about 5 received placebo; per-sample allocation not given. Samples came from day 63 after the first vaccine or placebo injection. Measured with immunoSEQ multiplex PCR; TCRdb has only the in-frame clones, and not every one. The sample yields more than 300,000 clones, 70% to 90% seen once. The length of the CDR3 is 16 residues. The trim removed 4 bases at V and 2 bases at J, leaving 11 bases unmatched. The V gene's germline CDR1 is SGDLS and CDR2 YYNGEE. This clone was seen once. The clonotype originates from a person aged 18 to 65 who received the Ad26.COV2.S COVID-19 vaccine or a placebo. This chain connects TRBV9 to TRBJ2-7, with 8 bases fitting TRBD1. The sample in question was peripheral blood, obtained in a trial of Ad26.COV2.S vaccine versus placebo. Written as DNA, the CDR3 is TGTGCCAGCAGCCCCGACTGGACAGGGAATCCCTACGAGCAGTACTTC. Translation gives CASSPDWTGNPYEQYF.